A single T cell receptor (beta chain) is shown here with its context. Its cognate antigen has yet to be identified. Given the absence of the conserved phenylalanine or tryptophan at the CDR3 end, a read error is likely. Total RNA and DNA were co-extracted without cell sorting from roughly 20-30 mg of bulk tissue using the AllPrep DNA/RNA mini kit. Roughly five patients with histopathologically diagnosed primary liver carcinoma underwent surgical resection in China between late 2015 and 2016. Patients had chronic HBV infection and were treatment-naive at sampling. Each tumor was sampled at five spatially separated regions: the superior, inferior, left-lateral and right-lateral poles and the tumor centre. More than 80% viable tumor cells were found by histology in every tumor sample. Fresh tumor and adjacent tissue pieces were bisected; one half was stored in RNAlater at -80°C, the other sent for histology.

This specimen comes from a study of tumor-infiltrating lymphocytes in primary liver carcinoma (dated by TCRdb to 2015 to 2018). Notes on the research overall: Of the five patients, three men and two women aged 30 to 69 years, four had hepatocellular carcinoma and one had combined HCC and intrahepatic cholangiocarcinoma. Samples yielded roughly 3.5 to 8 million productive TCRbeta reads; read depth did not differ significantly between tissue types. A total of some 35 specimens from 5 patients went through TCRbeta repertoire sequencing, namely 25 tumor regions, 5 adjacent noncancerous liver tissues and 5 peripheral blood samples. Repertoires from technical replicates were highly reproducible, with mean shared-clone rates approximately 0.92 and correlation coefficients above 0.95. TCRbeta repertoire sequencing, expression microarrays and whole-exome sequencing were combined in the study across five regions of each liver tumor, with adjacent normal tissue and blood also included. The five patients had tumors staged T1-T3 N0M0, with maximum diameters ranging from roughly 4.2 to 11 cm. Agilent mRNA microarray profiling was performed on the roughly 24 tumor region samples to relate TCRbeta repertoire diversity to the local molecular phenotype. The paper's findings and limits, for the study overall: Because the samples were bulk and unsorted, CD4+ and CD8+ T cell repertoires could not be compared. Just about 7.5-24% of top clones turned up in all five regions of a tumor, which suggests spatial heterogeneity among tumor-infiltrating T cells. The top 250 clones accounted for a significantly greater share of the repertoire in tumors than in blood (p = 0.039). Because only the TCR beta chain was sequenced and unpaired alpha chains were not captured, true repertoire diversity is likely underestimated. Repertoire overlap was found to be higher between tumor regions (mean roughly 36%) than between tumor-adjacent (about 17%) or tumor-blood (approximately 15%) pairs, consistent with antigen-driven expansion. The study included only four to six patients, and the authors note findings should be validated in a larger study.

Using a constant-region primer and ProtoScript II reverse transcriptase, TCRbeta-specific cDNA was reverse-transcribed from approximately 500 ng total RNA. The TCRbeta libraries were prepared through three rounds of nested multiplex PCR following a slightly modified ARM-PCR procedure. Each of the first two PCR rounds ran for about 10 cycles using multiplex TRBV1-TRBV30 forward primers together with a Cbeta reverse primer. Sample barcodes and Illumina adapters were added in a final 25-cycle PCR using Deep VentR polymerase. Before sequencing, amplicons of 200-500 bp were purified from gel using a QIAquick gel extraction kit. An Illumina HiSeq 2500 was used to sequence the TCRbeta amplicons with 250-bp paired-end reads. The authors processed their data as follows. Quality trimming of reads was performed with Trimmomatic v0.33, and paired reads were merged with FLASH v1.2.11 so that full CDR3 sequences could be recovered. MiGEC v1.2.1b assigned V, D and J germline segments to the rearranged TCRbeta sequences. Clonotype statistics and Shannon-Wiener diversity indices were computed with VDJtools v1.0.0. To reduce sampling bias, subsequent analyses other than the diversity analysis used only the 250 most abundant clonotypes in each sample. TCRdb ran its own pipeline on the public reads, namely fastp trimming at Q25 and MiXCR clone calling, and kept in-frame beta chains. Records with the same CDR3 protein are collapsed into one entry carrying the most frequent genes and DNA. These V and J calls are TCRdb output, not the study's own analysis. Present in this sample are 25,000 or so distinct CDR3 sequences, over 60% of which were seen just once. The ten top clones hold about 30% of the sample.

Based on the germline V gene, the CDR1 and CDR2 sequences are SGHVS and FQNEAQ. The CDR3 comprises 17 residues, both ends counted. Here the CDR3 DNA is all that survives: 51 bases in frame from base 1. The TCR comes from a woman in her twenties or thirties with primary liver carcinoma and hepatitis B virus infection. Sequencing was carried out using liver tumor tissue from sampling region 5. The cell subset or site tag for this specimen amounts to: tumor region T5, tumor centre. The chain links TRBV7-8 with TRBJ2-2; TRBD2 is a possible D gene, resting on 6 matching bases. Here is the DNA: TGTACAAGCAATTCGCGGGGCCACACGCCGAACACCGGGGAGCTGTTTTAT. It translates as CTSNSRGHTPNTGELFY.